This TCR beta chain was profiled in a study of post-analysis software for immune sequencing data. Overall study context: Clinical courses comprised relapsing-remitting, secondary progressive and progressive-relapsing multiple sclerosis.

Every TCR beta cDNA library bore unique molecular identifiers. TCRdb called the PCR reads again in MiXCR, with one record for every CDR3 protein. This table has about 180,000 distinct CDR3 sequences, approximately 30% appearing once. Broader study findings: Compared with controls, patients showed significantly lower normalized Chao1 diversity. Patients used about five TRBV segments, including TRBV5-6, TRBV5-1 and TRBV20-1, more often than controls. When the samples were clustered directly with F measure, those that had been prepared in the same batch showed strong co-clustering.

CDR1 SGHRS and CDR2 YFSETQ come from the germline V gene. The CDR3 consists of 17 residues. Trimming removed 2 bases at V and 0 bases at J, with 15 bases between. Remarks on this clonotype: What it binds is not known.

V gene TRBV5-1 combines with J gene TRBJ2-1; weak D call: TRBD2 (5 bases). The sample comprised blood. This receptor was identified in a girl between 5 and 17 years old with multiple sclerosis. CDR3 sequence: CASSFLGEGASYNEQFF. The CDR3 coding sequence is TGCGCCAGCAGCTTCTTAGGTGAGGGAGCCTCCTACAATGAGCAGTTCTTC.